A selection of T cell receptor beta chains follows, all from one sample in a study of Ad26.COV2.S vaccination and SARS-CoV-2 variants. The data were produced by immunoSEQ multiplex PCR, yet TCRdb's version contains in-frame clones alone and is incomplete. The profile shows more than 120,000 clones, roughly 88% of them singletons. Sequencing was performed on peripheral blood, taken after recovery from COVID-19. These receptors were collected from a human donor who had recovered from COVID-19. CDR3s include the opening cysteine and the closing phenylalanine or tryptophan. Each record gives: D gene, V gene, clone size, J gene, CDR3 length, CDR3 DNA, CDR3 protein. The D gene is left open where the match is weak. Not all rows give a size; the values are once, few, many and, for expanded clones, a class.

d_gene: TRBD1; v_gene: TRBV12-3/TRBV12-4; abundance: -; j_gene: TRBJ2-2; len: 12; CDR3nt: TGTGCCAGCAGTGGACAGGCCCGGGAGCTGTTTTTT; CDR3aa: CASSGQARELFF
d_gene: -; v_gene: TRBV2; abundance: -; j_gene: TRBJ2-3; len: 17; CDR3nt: TGTGCCAGCAGTGGGGGTCTCGGGGCCGGGAGCACAGATACGCAGTATTTT; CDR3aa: CASSGGLGAGSTDTQYF
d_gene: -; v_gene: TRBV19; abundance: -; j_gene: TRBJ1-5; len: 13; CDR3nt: TGTGCCAGTAGTCCCGACAGGAATCAGCCCCAGCATTTT; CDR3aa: CASSPDRNQPQHF
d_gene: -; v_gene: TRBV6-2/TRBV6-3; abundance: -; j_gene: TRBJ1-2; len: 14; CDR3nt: TGTGCCAGCAGTTACTCGTGGGGGGCGCATGGCTACACCTTC; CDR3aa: CASSYSWGAHGYTF
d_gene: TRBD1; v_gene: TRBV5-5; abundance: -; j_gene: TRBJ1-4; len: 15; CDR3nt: TGTGCCAGCAGCGGAAGACAGGGGATCGGTGAAAAACTGTTTTTT; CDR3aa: CASSGRQGIGEKLFF
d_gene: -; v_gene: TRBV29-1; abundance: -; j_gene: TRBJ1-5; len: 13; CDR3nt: TGCAGCGTTGTATGGGTTGAGAATCAGCCCCAGCATTTT; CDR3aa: CSVVWVENQPQHF
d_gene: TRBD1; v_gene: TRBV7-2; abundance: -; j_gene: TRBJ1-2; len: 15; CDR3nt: TGTGCCAGCAGCTCCCACAGGGGGCGCGACTATGGCTACACCTTC; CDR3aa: CASSSHRGRDYGYTF
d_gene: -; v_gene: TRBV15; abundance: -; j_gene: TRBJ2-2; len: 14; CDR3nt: TGTGCCACCAGCAGTACTCTTAACACCGGGGAGCTGTTTTTT; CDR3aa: CATSSTLNTGELFF
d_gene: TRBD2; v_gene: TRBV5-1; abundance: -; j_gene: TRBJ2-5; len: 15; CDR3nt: TGCGCCAGCAGCTTGTTGTCTAGCGGTCAAGAGACCCAGTACTTC; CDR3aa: CASSLLSSGQETQYF
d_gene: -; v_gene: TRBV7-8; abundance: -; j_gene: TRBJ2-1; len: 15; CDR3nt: TGTGCCAGCAGCTTTACAGAGCTCTCCTACAATGAGCAGTTCTTC; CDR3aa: CASSFTELSYNEQFF
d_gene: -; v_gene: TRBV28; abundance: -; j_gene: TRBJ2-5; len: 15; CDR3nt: TGTGCCAGCAGCACGACCCGACAGATCCAAGAGACCCAGTACTTC; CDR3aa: CASSTTRQIQETQYF
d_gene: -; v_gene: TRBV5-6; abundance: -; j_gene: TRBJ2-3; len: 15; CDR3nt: TGTGCCAGCAGCGCCGGACAGCTAAGCACAGATACGCAGTATTTT; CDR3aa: CASSAGQLSTDTQYF
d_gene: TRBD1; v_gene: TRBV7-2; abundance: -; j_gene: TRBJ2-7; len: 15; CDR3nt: TGTGCCAGCAGCTTGGGGGGGACAGGGGCTTACGAGCAGTACTTC; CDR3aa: CASSLGGTGAYEQYF
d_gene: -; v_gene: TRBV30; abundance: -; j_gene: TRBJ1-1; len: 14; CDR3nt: TGTGCCTGGAGTCGGACGGAGTTAAACACTGAAGCTTTCTTT; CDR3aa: CAWSRTELNTEAFF
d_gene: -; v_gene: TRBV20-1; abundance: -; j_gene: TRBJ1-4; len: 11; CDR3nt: TGCAGTGCTGCAATTAATGAAAAACTGTTTTTT; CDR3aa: CSAAINEKLFF
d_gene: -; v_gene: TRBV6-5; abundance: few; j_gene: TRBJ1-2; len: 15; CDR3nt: TGTGCCAGCAGTTCCAACCTCCAAAACTACTATGGCTACACCTTC; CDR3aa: CASSSNLQNYYGYTF
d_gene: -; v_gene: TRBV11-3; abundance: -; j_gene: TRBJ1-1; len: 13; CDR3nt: TGTGCCAGCAGCTCGGGCCCCCAAGAGGAAGCTTTCTTT; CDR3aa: CASSSGPQEEAFF
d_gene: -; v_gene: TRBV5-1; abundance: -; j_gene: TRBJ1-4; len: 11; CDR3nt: TGCGCCAGCAGGGGACCCGAAAGGCTGTTTTTT; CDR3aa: CASRGPERLFF
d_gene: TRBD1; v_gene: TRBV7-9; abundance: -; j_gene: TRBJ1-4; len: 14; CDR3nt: TGTGCCAGCAGCCTGGACAGGGCCAATGAAAAACTGTTTTTT; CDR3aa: CASSLDRANEKLFF
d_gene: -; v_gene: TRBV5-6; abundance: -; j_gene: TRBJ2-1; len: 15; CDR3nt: TGTGCCAGCAGCTTATATGCTATCGTTGGGGGTGAGCAGTTCTTC; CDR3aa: CASSLYAIVGGEQFF
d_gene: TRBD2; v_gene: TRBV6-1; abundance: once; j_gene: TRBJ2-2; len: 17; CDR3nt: TGTGCCAGCAGTGACCTTATACTAGCGGGGGGGACCGGGGAGCTGTTTTTT; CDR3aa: CASSDLILAGGTGELFF
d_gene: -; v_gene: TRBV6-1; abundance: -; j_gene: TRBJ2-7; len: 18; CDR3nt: TGTGCCAGCAGTGGTGGGGCCGCATGGCTCCTAAGCTCCTACGAGCAGTACTTC; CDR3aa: CASSGGAAWLLSSYEQYF
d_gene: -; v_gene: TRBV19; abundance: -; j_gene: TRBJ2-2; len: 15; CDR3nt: TGTGCCAGTACTAGGGGACAACCGAACACCGGGGAGCTGTTTTTT; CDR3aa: CASTRGQPNTGELFF
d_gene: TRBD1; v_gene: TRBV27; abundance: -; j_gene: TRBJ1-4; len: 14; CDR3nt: TGTGCCAGCAGCATGGTCAGGGGGAATGAAAAACTGTTTTTT; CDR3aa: CASSMVRGNEKLFF
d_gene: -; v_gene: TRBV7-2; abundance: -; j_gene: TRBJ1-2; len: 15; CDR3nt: TGTGCCAGCAGCCCACGGACGGGCAGTCGTGGCGGCTACACCTTC; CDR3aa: CASSPRTGSRGGYTF
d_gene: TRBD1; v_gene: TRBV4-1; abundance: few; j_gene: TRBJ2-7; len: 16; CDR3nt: TGCGCCAGCAGCCAAGATCCCGTCAGGGGGCTCTACGAGCAGTACTTC; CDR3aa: CASSQDPVRGLYEQYF
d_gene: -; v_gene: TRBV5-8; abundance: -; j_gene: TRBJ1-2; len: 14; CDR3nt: TGTGCCAGCAGTCAATATTTCGGGAACTATGGCTACACCTTC; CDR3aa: CASSQYFGNYGYTF
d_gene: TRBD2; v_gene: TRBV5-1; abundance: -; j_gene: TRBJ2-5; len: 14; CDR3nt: TGCGCCAGCAGCCCGGGACTAGCAGCAGAGACCCAGTACTTC; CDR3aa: CASSPGLAAETQYF
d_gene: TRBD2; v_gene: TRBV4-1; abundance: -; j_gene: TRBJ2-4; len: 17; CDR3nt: TGCGCCAGCAGCCGCACTAGCGGGAGTTCTGACGAAAACATTCAGTACTTC; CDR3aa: CASSRTSGSSDENIQYF
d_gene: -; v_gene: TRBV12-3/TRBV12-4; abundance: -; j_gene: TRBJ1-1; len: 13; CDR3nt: TGTGCCAGCAGTTTACAACAAACCACTAGAGCTTTCTTT; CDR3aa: CASSLQQTTRAFF
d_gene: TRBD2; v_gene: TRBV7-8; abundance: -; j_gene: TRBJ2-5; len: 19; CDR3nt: TGTGCCAGCAGCTTAGCGTACGGACTAGCGGGGGGAGAACAAGAGACCCAGTACTTC; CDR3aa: CASSLAYGLAGGEQETQYF
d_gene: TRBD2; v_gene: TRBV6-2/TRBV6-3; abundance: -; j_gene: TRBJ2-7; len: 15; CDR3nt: TGTGCCAGCAGCCCTTCACTAGCGGGGGGCGTCGAGCAGTACTTC; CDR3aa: CASSPSLAGGVEQYF
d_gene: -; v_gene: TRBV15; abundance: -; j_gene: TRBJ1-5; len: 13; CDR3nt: TGTGCCACCAGCGGGCGGGGGGATCAGCCCCAGCATTTT; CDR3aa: CATSGRGDQPQHF
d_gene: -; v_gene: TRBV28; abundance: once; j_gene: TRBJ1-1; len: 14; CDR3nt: TGTGCCAGCAGTTTAATAACCGGGGGTATAAAGGCTTTCTTT; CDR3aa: CASSLITGGIKAFF
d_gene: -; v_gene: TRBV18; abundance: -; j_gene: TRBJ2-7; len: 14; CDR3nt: TGTGCCAGCTCACTATCGGGGGCCTCCTACGAGCAGTACTTC; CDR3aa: CASSLSGASYEQYF
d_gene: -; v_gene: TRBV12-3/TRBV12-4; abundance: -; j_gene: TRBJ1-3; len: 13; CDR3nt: TGTGCCAGCAGTTTAACGGCGAGGGACACCATATATTTT; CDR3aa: CASSLTARDTIYF
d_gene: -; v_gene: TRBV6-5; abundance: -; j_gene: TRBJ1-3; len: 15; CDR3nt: TGTGCCAGCAGGTTTACCTGGGGCTCTGGAAACACCATATATTTT; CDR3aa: CASRFTWGSGNTIYF
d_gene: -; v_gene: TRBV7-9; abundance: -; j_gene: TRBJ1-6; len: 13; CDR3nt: TGTGCCAGCAGCTACACCCTGGACTCACCCCTCCACTTT; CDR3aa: CASSYTLDSPLHF
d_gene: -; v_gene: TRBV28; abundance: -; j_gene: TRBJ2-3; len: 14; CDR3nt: TGTGCCAGCAGTTTATCGGGGGGCGGGGATACGCAGTATTTT; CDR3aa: CASSLSGGGDTQYF
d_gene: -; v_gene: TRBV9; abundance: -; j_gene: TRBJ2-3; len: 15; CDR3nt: TGTGCCAGCAGCGAGCGGGCGGGGTCCACAGATACGCAGTATTTT; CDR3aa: CASSERAGSTDTQYF
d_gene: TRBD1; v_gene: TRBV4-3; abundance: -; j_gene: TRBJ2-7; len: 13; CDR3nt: TGCGCCAGCAGCCCAGGACAGGGGCTCGAGCAGTACTTC; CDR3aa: CASSPGQGLEQYF
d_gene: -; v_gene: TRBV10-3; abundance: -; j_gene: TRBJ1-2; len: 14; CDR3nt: TGTGCCATCAGGGACAGAGCCGCTAACTATGGCTACACCTTC; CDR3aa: CAIRDRAANYGYTF
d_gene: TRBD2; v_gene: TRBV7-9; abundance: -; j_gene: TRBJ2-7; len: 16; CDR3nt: TGTGCCAGCAGCCCAGGACTAGCGGGAAGCTCCTACGAGCAGTACTTC; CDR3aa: CASSPGLAGSSYEQYF
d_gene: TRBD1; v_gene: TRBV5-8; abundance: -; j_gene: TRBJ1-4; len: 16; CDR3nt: TGTGCCAGCAATACCTACACGACAGGGAAAAATGAAAAACTGTTTTTT; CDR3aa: CASNTYTTGKNEKLFF
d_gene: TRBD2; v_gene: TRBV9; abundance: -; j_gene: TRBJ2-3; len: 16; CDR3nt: TGTGCCAGCAGCGGAGGACTAGCAACTGACACAGATACGCAGTATTTT; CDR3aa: CASSGGLATDTDTQYF
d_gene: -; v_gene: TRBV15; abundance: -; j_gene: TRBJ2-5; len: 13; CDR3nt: TGTGCCACCAGTAACTTCGGGACGGAGACCCAGTACTTC; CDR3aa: CATSNFGTETQYF
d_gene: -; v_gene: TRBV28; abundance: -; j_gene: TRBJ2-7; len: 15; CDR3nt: TGTGCCAGCATAACACTCACCGGACAGACCTACGAGCAGTACTTC; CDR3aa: CASITLTGQTYEQYF
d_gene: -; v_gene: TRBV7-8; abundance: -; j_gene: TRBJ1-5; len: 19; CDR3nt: TGTGCCAGCAGCCCAAACGTAGTCGGGGGGCTAGTTAGCAATCAGCCCCAGCATTTT; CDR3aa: CASSPNVVGGLVSNQPQHF
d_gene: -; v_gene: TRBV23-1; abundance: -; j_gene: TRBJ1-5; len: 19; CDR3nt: TGCGCCAGCAGTCAATCCGACAGGCCCCCCCGTTATAGCAATCAGCCCCAGCATTTT; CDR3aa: CASSQSDRPPRYSNQPQHF
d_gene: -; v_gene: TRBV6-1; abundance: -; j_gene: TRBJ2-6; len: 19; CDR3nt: TGTGCCAGCAGTGAAGCGCTTGTACAGGTGGTTTCTGGGGCCAACGTCCTGACTTTC; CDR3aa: CASSEALVQVVSGANVLTF
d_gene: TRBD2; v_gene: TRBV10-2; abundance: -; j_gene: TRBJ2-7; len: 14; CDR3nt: TGCGCCAGCATAAGCGGGGGGTACTCCTACGAGCAGTACTTC; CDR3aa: CASISGGYSYEQYF
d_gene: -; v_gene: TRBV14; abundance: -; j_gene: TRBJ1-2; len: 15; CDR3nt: TGTGCCAGCAGCCAACCGGGCGTGGGACACTATGGCTACACCTTC; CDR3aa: CASSQPGVGHYGYTF
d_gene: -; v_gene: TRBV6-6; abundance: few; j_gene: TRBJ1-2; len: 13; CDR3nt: TGTGCCAGCAGAACGGCGAATAACTATGGCTACACCTTC; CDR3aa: CASRTANNYGYTF
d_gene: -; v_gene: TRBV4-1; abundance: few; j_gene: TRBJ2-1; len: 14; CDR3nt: TGCGCCAGCAGCCCCAGGACTACTACAAGGGAGCAGTTCTTC; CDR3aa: CASSPRTTTREQFF
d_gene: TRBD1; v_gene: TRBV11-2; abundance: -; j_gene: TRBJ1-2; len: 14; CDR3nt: TGTGCCAGCAGTCCCGTTCGACAGGGAGACGGCTACACCTTC; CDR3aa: CASSPVRQGDGYTF
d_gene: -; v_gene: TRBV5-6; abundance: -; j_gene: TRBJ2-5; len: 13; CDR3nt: TGTGCCAGCAGCTTGGTGGTATTAGAGACCCAGTACTTC; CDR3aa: CASSLVVLETQYF
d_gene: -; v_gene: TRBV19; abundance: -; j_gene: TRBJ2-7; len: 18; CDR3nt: TGTGCCAGTGGAACACAAGACAGGACAGAAGGATTCCCGTACGTGCAGTACTTC; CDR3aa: CASGTQDRTEGFPYVQYF
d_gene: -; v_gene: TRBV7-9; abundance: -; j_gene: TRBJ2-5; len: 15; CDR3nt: TGTGCCAGCAGCTTAATCGTCTTGACAGACGAGACCCAGTACTTC; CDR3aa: CASSLIVLTDETQYF
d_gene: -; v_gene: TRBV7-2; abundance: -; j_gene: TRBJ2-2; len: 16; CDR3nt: TGTGCCAGCACCCTACTCTGGGACGGCTTTACCGGGGAGCTGTTTTTT; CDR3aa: CASTLLWDGFTGELFF
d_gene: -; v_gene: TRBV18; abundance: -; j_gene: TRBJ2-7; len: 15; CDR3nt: TGTGCCAGCTCCCCGCCTCAGGGACGGAGCTACGAGCAGTACTTC; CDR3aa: CASSPPQGRSYEQYF